Shown below are 13 T cell receptor beta chains from a single sample sequenced in a study of long-term antiretroviral therapy in people with HIV. With survey level as its setting, the immunoSEQ assay was v3.0. Some clones are missing from TCRdb's copy, which holds only in-frame ones; the method was immunoSEQ multiplex PCR. The table records some 20,000 clones, more than 70% of them present only once. The sequences come from unsorted PBMCs, collected at the start of antiretroviral therapy, before treatment. Every receptor here comes from a woman between 40 and 55 years old with HIV.

This sequence joins TRBV28 and TRBJ2-1; D might be TRBD2 (6 bases). The CDR3 has 14 amino acids. The V gene's germline CDR1 is MDHEN and CDR2 SYDVKM. Trimming pared 5 bases from V and 4 bases from J, leaving 12 bases between. The CDR3 nucleotides are TGTGCCAGCAGTGAGACTAGGACATACAATGAGCAGTTCTTC. Amino acids: CASSETRTYNEQFF. Based on the CDR3 plus reference TRBV28 and TRBJ2-1, the full variable domain is DVKVTQSSRYLVKRTGEKVFLECVQDMDHENMFWYRQDPGLGLRLIYFSYDVKMKEKGDIPEGYSVSREKKERFSLILESASTNQTSMYLCASSETRTYNEQFFGPGTRLTVL.

This chain links TRBV18 with TRBJ1-1; D not resolved. Per the germline V gene, CDR1 is KGHSH and CDR2 is LQKENI. Trimming cost V 0 bases and J 6 bases, with 5 bases left between them. The CDR3 is 12 residues long. The CDR3 is CASSPPESEAFF. DNA for the CDR3: TGTGCCAGCTCACCACCCGAATCTGAAGCTTTCTTT. The full variable domain, rest sourced from reference TRBV18 and TRBJ1-1, is NAGVMQNPRHLVRRRGQEARLRCSPMKGHSHVYWYRQLPEEGLKFMVYLQKENIIDESGMPKERFSAEFPKEGPSILRIQQVVRGDSAAYFCASSPPESEAFFGQGTRLTVV.

The V call is TRBV4-3, the J call TRBJ2-1; 8 bases align to TRBD2. J gave up 6 bases and V 0 bases, and 7 bases lay outside the gene matches. The CDR3 length is 16 residues. The germline CDR1 and CDR2 sequences are LGHNA and YSLEER. CDR3: CASSQEPGLESNEQFF. In DNA form, the CDR3 reads TGCGCCAGCAGCCAAGAACCGGGACTAGAGAGCAATGAGCAGTTCTTC.

This clone was detected only a few times. The chain combines TRBV20-1 with TRBJ2-7, with a weak D call TRBD1 (6 bases). Germline V gene sequence: CDR1 DFQATT, CDR2 SNEGSKA (reference sequence). The CDR3 has 11 amino acids. V shed 3 bases and J shed 6 bases, with 9 bases lying between them. This CDR3 is CSARDSGEQYF. The DNA of the CDR3 is TGCAGTGCTAGGGACAGCGGCGAGCAGTACTTC.

For the CDR3, the DNA is TGTGCCAGCAGTTACGAAGGAGGGCTCTATGGCTACACCTTC. It is translated as CASSYEGGLYGYTF. V usage is TRBV6-5 and J usage is TRBJ1-2, with D hard to call. The CDR3 contains 14 residues. In germline, CDR1 is MNHEY, CDR2 SVGAGI. Trimming pared 2 bases from V and 4 bases from J, leaving 11 bases between.

The chain employs TRBV2 and TRBJ2-5; possibly TRBD2 for D (7 bases). CDR3 length: 15 residues. The germline V gene encodes CDR1 SNHLY and CDR2 FYNNEI. Trimming took off 1 base at V and 1 base at J, with 10 bases between the two ends. The DNA for the CDR3 is TGTGCCAGCAGTGAAGGCGGGGGCATCCAAGAGACCCAGTACTTC. This gives the protein CASSEGGGIQETQYF. Drawing the rest from reference TRBV2 and TRBJ2-5, the complete variable domain is EPEVTQTPSHQVTQMGQEVILRCVPISNHLYFYWYRQILGQKVEFLVSFYNNEISEKSEIFDDQFSVERPDGSNFTLKIRSTKLEDSAMYFCASSEGGGIQETQYFGPGTRLLVL.

The chain links TRBV19 to TRBJ1-5; no clear D gene. The V end lost 5 bases, the J end lost 1 base, and 6 bases lay between the germline ends. Per germline, CDR1 LNHDA and CDR2 SQIVND (reference sequence). This CDR3 is built from 13 residues. The CDR3 DNA reads TGTGCCAGTAGTTACGCCAGCAATCAGCCCCAGCATTTT. It yields the protein CASSYASNQPQHF. Using reference TRBV19 and TRBJ1-5 for the parts outside the CDR3, the full variable domain is DGGITQSPKYLFRKEGQNVTLSCEQNLNHDAMYWYRQDPGQGLRLIYYSQIVNDFQKGDIAEGYSVSREKKESFPLTVTSAQKNPTAFYLCASSYASNQPQHFGDGTRLSIL.

The chain uses TRBV7-3 and TRBJ2-6; D possibly corresponds to TRBD2 (5 bases). This CDR3 has 15 amino acids. V was trimmed by 5 bases and J by 2 bases, leaving 10 bases between them. The germline gives CDR1 SGHTA, CDR2 FQGTGA. The CDR3 DNA sequence: TGTGCCAGCAGCCCCGACGGGGCTGGGGCCAACGTCCTGACTTTC. Protein: CASSPDGAGANVLTF.

This chain connects TRBV6-1 to TRBJ1-1; 7 bases align to TRBD1. The germline gives CDR1 MNHNS, CDR2 SASEGT. The CDR3 has 14 residues. V lost 6 bases and J lost 1; bases outside the gene matches: 5. This chain's CDR3 is CASSQTGENTEAFF. The CDR3 nucleotides are TGTGCCAGCAGCCAAACAGGGGAGAACACTGAAGCTTTCTTT.

The chain combines TRBV11-3 with TRBJ1-1, with D tentatively TRBD1 (5 bases). V lost 6 bases, J lost 5 bases, and 16 bases lay in between. CDR3 length: 14 residues. Per the germline V gene, CDR1 is SGHNT and CDR2 is YENEEA. The CDR3: CASSPSQAGTEAFF. The CDR3 coding sequence is TGTGCCAGCAGTCCTTCACAGGCCGGGACTGAAGCTTTCTTT. Looking up the rest from reference TRBV11-3 and TRBJ1-1 gives the full variable domain: EAGVVQSPRYKIIEKKQPVAFWCNPISGHNTLYWYLQNLGQGPELLIRYENEEAVDDSQLPKDRFSAERLKGVDSTLKIQPAELGDSAVYLCASSPSQAGTEAFFGQGTRLTVV.

Here the CDR3 reads CASSIPGGRGTYEQYF. Written as DNA, the CDR3 is TGTGCCAGTAGTATACCTGGAGGGAGAGGGACCTACGAGCAGTACTTC. This chain uses TRBV19 with TRBJ2-7; a possible D gene is TRBD2 (6 bases). Per the germline V gene, CDR1 is LNHDA and CDR2 is SQIVND (reference sequence). CDR3 size: 16 residues. V was pared by 2 bases and J by 2 bases, with 16 bases between.

The CDR3 protein is CASSSTGAGYGYTF. The DNA for the CDR3 is TGTGCCAGCAGTTCTACAGGGGCTGGCTATGGCTACACCTTC. The chain couples TRBV28 to TRBJ1-2; TRBD1 agrees at 7 bases. CDR1 is MDHEN, CDR2 SYDVKM, per germline. J lost 4 bases, V lost 4 bases, and 6 bases had no gene match. This CDR3 has 14 amino acids.

This rearrangement joins TRBV2 to TRBJ1-5; D is possibly TRBD1 (5 bases). V was cut by 5 bases and J by 4 bases, with 9 bases left in between. The CDR3 runs 13 residues. Germline lookup yields CDR1 SNHLY and CDR2 FYNNEI. CDR3 nucleotide sequence: TGTGCCAGCAGTTCCCACAGGAATCAGCCCCAGCATTTT. This gives the protein CASSSHRNQPQHF.